This record covers a single TCR beta chain. This record comes from a study of blood T cell repertoires in COVID-19. Whole-study context: Sites in the United States, Italy and Spain provided acute and convalescent COVID-19 samples. T cells, B-cell-depleted T cells, or PBMCs supplied cDNA or gDNA.

Original processing notes: Reference gene primer amplification gave estimated nucleated cell counts. Method: immunoSEQ multiplex PCR; TCRdb's copy keeps in-frame clones and lacks some. The V and J calls and clone size come from that table; D and trimming were worked out from the DNA. The sample lists some 46,000 clones, 88% occurring once. From germline, CDR1 is SGDLS and CDR2 YYNGEE. Deletions cut 2 bases from V and 8 bases from J, with 13 bases between. The CDR3 contains 13 residues. The V and J genes are TRBV9 and TRBJ1-2, with TRBD1 as a possible D gene (5 bases). The TCR sequence derives from a man aged 45-65 years with acute or convalescent COVID-19. Sequences were obtained from peripheral blood. The CDR3 nucleotides are TGTGCCAGCAGCGTCCTTGTGGGGGGAGGCTACACCTTC. It is translated as CASSVLVGGGYTF.